The T cell receptor beta chain described here comes from a study of CD8 T cells in ankylosing spondylitis. Study-level results: From matched ankylosing spondylitis synovial fluid, disease-linked clones were reportedly recovered at significantly enriched levels. Ankylosing spondylitis blood seemed to carry a telltale TCR beta motif made of several highly homologous variants.

Germline values: CDR1 GTSNPN, CDR2 SVGIG (reference sequence). This CDR3 is 14 amino acids long. V dropped 0 bases and J dropped 0 bases, with 9 bases sitting between them. This clonotype occurred many times. The antigen remains undetermined. With molecular barcodes, quantitative 5'-RACE was used to make the TCR beta libraries. A single record per CDR3 protein comes from TCRdb applying MiXCR to the 5' RACE reads. This repertoire shows 200,000 to 300,000 distinct CDR3 sequences, 7% to 10% found once; its top ten account for more than 4.5%. The chain joins TRBV30 to TRBJ2-7; no firm D call. The sequenced sample was blood, either unsorted or a sorted T cell fraction (not recorded which). The sequence derives from a female donor with ankylosing spondylitis or in good health (not recorded which). The CDR3 sequence is CAWSVYGGSYEQYF. As DNA, the CDR3 is TGTGCCTGGAGTGTGTATGGCGGCTCCTACGAGCAGTACTTC.